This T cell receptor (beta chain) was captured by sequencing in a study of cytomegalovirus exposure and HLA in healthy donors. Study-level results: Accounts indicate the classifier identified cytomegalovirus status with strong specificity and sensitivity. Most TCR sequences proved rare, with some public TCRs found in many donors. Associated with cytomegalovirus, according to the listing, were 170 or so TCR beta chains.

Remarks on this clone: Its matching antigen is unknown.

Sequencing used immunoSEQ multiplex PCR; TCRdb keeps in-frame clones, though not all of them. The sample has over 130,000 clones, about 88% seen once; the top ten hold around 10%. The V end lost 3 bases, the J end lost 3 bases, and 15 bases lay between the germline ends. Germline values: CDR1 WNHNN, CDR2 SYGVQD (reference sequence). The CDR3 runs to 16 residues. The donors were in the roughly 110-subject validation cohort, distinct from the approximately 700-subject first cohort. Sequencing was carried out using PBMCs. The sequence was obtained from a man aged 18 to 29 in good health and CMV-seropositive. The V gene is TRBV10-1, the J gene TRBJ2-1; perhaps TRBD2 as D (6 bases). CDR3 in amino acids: CASSDSARDLYNEQFF. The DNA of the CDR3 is TGCGCCAGCAGTGATTCCGCGCGGGATCTCTACAATGAGCAGTTCTTC.